These 13 T cell receptor beta chains were sequenced from one sample in a study of T cells in women clearing cervical HPV infection (dated by TCRdb to 2016 to 2019). The library was built by means of the immunoSEQ multiplex PCR assay. TCRdb provides this immuneACCESS table in a form limited to in-frame rearrangements. Some clones are lacking; in checked studies, under half of them reflect an unresolved V gene, and why the rest are absent is not known. The sample has 40,000 to 55,000 clones on record. 1.2% of the sample is taken by the ten largest. Sequencing was done on a sample of blood buffy coat. The receptor set was obtained from a woman aged 18-70 years with a cervical HPV16 infection that either progressed to CIN3+ or cleared (not recorded which).

On this clone: Sequencing ends 3 residues short of the CDR3 end; the germline J gene provides the rest. The V and J genes are TRBV6-1 and TRBJ2-7, with 11 bases fitting TRBD1. Germline loops: CDR1 MNHNS, CDR2 SASEGT. The ends lost 1 base at V and 6 bases at J; junction bases unmatched: 2. CDR3 length: 14 amino acids. The sequenced part of the CDR3 DNA is TGTGCCAGCAGTGAAGGGACAGGGGGCGCCGAG. This sequence encodes CASSEGTGGAE. Given in full, the CDR3 is CASSEGTGGAEQYF.

As concerns this clone: The CDR3 goes on 3 residues after the read ends, and that part is filled in from the germline J gene. The genes are TRBV5-5 and TRBJ2-7; possible D gene TRBD1, 5 bases. The germline V gene encodes CDR1 SGHKS and CDR2 YYEKEE (reference sequence). The V gene lost 4 bases and the J gene lost 5 bases, with 13 bases spanning the gap. CDR3 length: 13 residues. The sequenced CDR3 bases are TGTGCCAGCAGCATTGGACATGCCGACGAG. Its protein is CASSIGHADE. The CDR3 in its entirety is CASSIGHADEQYF.

As regards this clone: The read ends 3 residues before the CDR3 terminus; that terminus is restored from the germline J gene. J is TRBJ1-2 and V is TRBV19; no clear D. This CDR3 has 13 residues. CDR1 LNHDA and CDR2 SQIVND come from the germline V gene (reference sequence). CDR3 region: CASSATPLYDYTF. The DNA read from the CDR3 is TGTGCCAGTAGTGCCACCCCCCTCTACGAC.

A word on this clone: The junction departs from germline at one end; a sequencing error may be responsible. The read stops 3 residues short of the end of the CDR3; the missing end is completed from the germline J gene. The sample contains more than one DNA sequence encoding this CDR3. The chain employs TRBV18 and TRBJ1-3, with 7 bases identical to TRBD1. This CDR3 comprises 16 residues. Looked up from germline, CDR1 is KGHSH and CDR2 is LQKENI. The CDR3 sequence: CASSPGDRVSGNTIYF. The DNA read from the CDR3 is TGTGCCAGCTCACCGGGAGACAGGGTCTCTGGAAACACT.

Note on this clone: The read terminates 3 residues ahead of where the CDR3 ends, so the germline J gene completes it. The chain links TRBV2 to TRBJ2-2, with D possibly matching TRBD1 (5 bases). CDR1 and CDR2 (germline): SNHLY, FYNNEI. The CDR3 runs to 13 residues. The V end was cut by 2 bases, the J end by 6 bases, with 7 bases between. The CDR3 sequence is CASSESRAGELFF. The CDR3 bases that were read are TGTGCCAGCAGTGAAAGCAGGGCCGGGGAG. The full variable domain, rest sourced from reference TRBV2 and TRBJ2-2, is EPEVTQTPSHQVTQMGQEVILRCVPISNHLYFYWYRQILGQKVEFLVSFYNNEISEKSEIFDDQFSVERPDGSNFTLKIRSTKLEDSAMYFCASSESRAGELFFGEGSRLTVL.

Turning to this clone: The CDR3 end falls 3 residues outside the read, so it is completed with the germline J gene. V is TRBV5-4 and J is TRBJ2-1; D might be TRBD2 (6 bases). The ends were cut back, 4 bases at V and 3 bases at J, with 14 bases in the middle. From germline, CDR1 is SGHNT and CDR2 YYREEE (reference sequence). This CDR3 spans 15 amino acids. The sequenced part of the CDR3 DNA is TGTGCCAGCAGCCTCGGGACTCCGAGCTACAATGAG. Translating it yields CASSLGTPSYNE. The full-length CDR3 reads as CASSLGTPSYNEQFF. Using reference TRBV5-4 and TRBJ2-1 for the parts outside the CDR3, the full variable domain is ETGVTQSPTHLIKTRGQQVTLRCSSQSGHNTVSWYQQALGQGPQFIFQYYREEENGRGNFPPRFSGLQFPNYSSELNVNALELDDSALYLCASSLGTPSYNEQFFGPGTRLTVL.

Notes on this clone: The read ends 3 residues shy of where the CDR3 ends; the end is completed using the germline J gene. This rearrangement joins TRBV6-2 or TRBV6-3 to TRBJ1-4; D is ambiguous. Trimming removed 8 bases at V and 6 bases at J, with 10 bases between. Looked up from germline, CDR1 is MNHEY and CDR2 is SVGEGT. The CDR3 has 12 amino acids. CDR3 region: CASSRPYEKLFF. The DNA read from the CDR3 is TGTGCCAGCTCGCGCCCGTATGAAAAA.

In the case of this clone: The CDR3 is cut off 3 residues early in the read; its end comes from the germline J gene. V and J are TRBV6-1 and TRBJ1-1, with a possible D match to TRBD1 (5 bases). Germline values: CDR1 MNHNS, CDR2 SASEGT. The V and J ends lost 5 bases and 2 bases respectively, with 12 bases between them. This CDR3 has 14 residues. CDR3 residues: CASSKGARNTEAFF. The DNA read from the CDR3 is TGTGCCAGCAGTAAAGGGGCCCGAAACACTGAA.

Details on this clone: The read finishes 3 residues shy of the CDR3 end, and the germline J gene is used to complete it. The J gene is TRBJ2-3, the V gene TRBV19; no reliable D call. CDR3 length: 14 residues. V was clipped by 1 base and J by 5 bases, with 10 bases between them. Germline V CDR1 and CDR2: LNHDA, SQIVND (reference sequence). This CDR3 reads CASSIALPVDTQYF. CDR3 DNA, as far as it was read: TGTGCCAGTAGTATAGCGTTACCGGTAGATACG.

Comments on this clone: The CDR3 end lies 3 residues beyond the end of the read and is filled in from the germline J gene. The chain is built from TRBV20-1 and TRBJ2-3; 10 nucleotides match TRBD2. This CDR3 has 15 amino acids. Germline CDR1 is DFQATT and CDR2 is SNEGSKA (reference sequence). J gave up 2 bases and V 8 bases, and 10 bases lay outside the gene matches. The CDR3 protein is CSCEPGLADTDTQYF. CDR3 DNA, as far as it was read: TGCAGTTGCGAGCCCGGACTAGCGGACACAGATACG.

A remark on this clone: The observed sequence ends 3 residues before the CDR3 terminus, with the missing tail filled in from the germline J gene. The V gene is TRBV7-2, the J gene TRBJ2-1; D gene ambiguous. The germline gives CDR1 SGHTA, CDR2 FQGNSA. V gave up 3 bases and J gave up 0 bases, with 9 bases separating them. This CDR3 is 15 amino acids long. The CDR3 protein is CASSFGGSSYNEQFF. The covered CDR3 bases are TGTGCCAGCAGCTTTGGCGGTAGCTCCTACAATGAG.

Notes on this clone: The CDR3 is cut off 3 residues early in the read; its end comes from the germline J gene. Other DNA sequences of this sample code for an identical CDR3. The gene calls are TRBV18 and TRBJ1-1; possible D gene TRBD1, 5 bases. Germline V lookup: CDR1 KGHSH, CDR2 LQKENI. There are 14 residues in the CDR3. V lost 3 bases and J lost 0, with 8 bases in between. The DNA read from the CDR3 is TGTGCCAGCTCACCGGGACTCATGAACACTGAA. Encoded protein: CASSPGLMNTE. The full CDR3 protein is CASSPGLMNTEAFF. The full variable domain, completed using reference TRBV18 and TRBJ1-1, is NAGVMQNPRHLVRRRGQEARLRCSPMKGHSHVYWYRQLPEEGLKFMVYLQKENIIDESGMPKERFSAEFPKEGPSILRIQQVVRGDSAAYFCASSPGLMNTEAFFGQGTRLTVV.

With regard to this clone: The read is 3 residues too short to cover the CDR3 end, so that end is filled in from the germline J gene. Additional DNA sequences in this sample encode the identical CDR3. The chain carries TRBV2 and TRBJ2-2, with TRBD2 matching over 13 bases. The CDR3 consists of 14 residues. Germline V gene sequence: CDR1 SNHLY, CDR2 FYNNEI. V trimming: 6 bases; J trimming: 6 bases; junction bases outside the gene matches: 1. CDR3 protein: CASRGLAGAGELFF. CDR3 DNA, as far as it was read: TGTGCCAGCAGAGGACTAGCGGGAGCCGGGGAG.